The rows below give T cell receptor beta chains drawn from one sample of a study of T cells in Graves' hyperthyroidism and ophthalmopathy. TCRdb ran MiXCR on the multiplex PCR reads and lists one entry per CDR3 protein. The table includes hundreds of thousands of distinct CDR3 sequences, roughly 14% detected once. The sample taken for sequencing was blood. These receptors all stem from a man between 18 and 35 years old with Graves' ophthalmopathy. The conserved cysteine and the conserved F or W are not part of the CDR3 here.

V gene | CDR3 length | CDR3 protein
TRBV4-1 | 14 | ASSRPGLAEPYEQY
TRBV15 | 12 | ATSTGQTPPEAF
TRBV10-3 | 10 | AISLDTNEQF
TRBV6-1 | 14 | ASSYGGQANTGELF
TRBV27 | 12 | ASSFGQASYEQY
TRBV4-2 | 13 | ASSVGGGDYNEQF
TRBV15 | 14 | ATSRNGQGAIYGYT
TRBV28 | 13 | ASSLWASGNNEQF
TRBV28 | 12 | ASSSGGANYGYT
TRBV7-9 | 13 | ASSPGQGKNEKLF
TRBV7-3 | 12 | ASSSSGTSYEQY
TRBV5-4 | 13 | ASSLVLVQDEKLF
TRBV10-3 | 11 | AISTAIYNEQF
TRBV6-1 | 13 | ASSRLAGVQETQY
TRBV24-1 | 15 | ATSEASGGAPTDTQY
TRBV29-1 | 13 | SALREATNTGELF
TRBV15 | 14 | ATSRDGGELGTEAF
TRBV7-6 | 12 | ASSRAAGNTEAF
TRBV5-8 | 12 | ASSLGQGWDEQY
TRBV19 | 13 | ASSIAAAGGLEQY
TRBV20-1 | 13 | SARDPGQGGYEQY
TRBV6-2/TRBV6-3 | 15 | ASSYSRGPSANNEQF
TRBV9 | 13 | ASSVQTGLIYEQY
TRBV12-3/TRBV12-4 | 12 | ASSYGTPTGELF
TRBV19 | 9 | ASSIDGEQY
TRBV18 | 14 | ASSPWTGAEAYEQY
TRBV27 | 13 | ASSPRQGFSYEQY
TRBV9 | 13 | ASSVEGTGGHEQY
TRBV9 | 14 | ASSVASQTKYTEAF
TRBV20-1 | 13 | SAREGGQGGETQY
TRBV20-1 | 11 | SARALGSYEQY
TRBV27 | 12 | ASSLAGENTEAF
TRBV6-1 | 10 | ASSGVVETQY
TRBV7-6 | 13 | ASSFRGGPLETQY
TRBV20-1 | 12 | SAGDVEFSYEQY
TRBV20-1 | 13 | SASPPRGGGNTIY
TRBV4-2 | 13 | ASSVGARSQETQY
TRBV14 | 14 | ASSPRTSGGAYEQY